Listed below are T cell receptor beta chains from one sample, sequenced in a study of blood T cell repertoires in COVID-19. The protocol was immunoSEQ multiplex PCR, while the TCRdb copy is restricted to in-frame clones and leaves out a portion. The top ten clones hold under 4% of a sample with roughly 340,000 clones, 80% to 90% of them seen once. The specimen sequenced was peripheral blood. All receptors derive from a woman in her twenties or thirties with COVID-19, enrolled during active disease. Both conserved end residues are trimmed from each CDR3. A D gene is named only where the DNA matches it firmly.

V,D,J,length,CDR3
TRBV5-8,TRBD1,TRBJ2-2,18,ASSLARDRVAARDTGELF
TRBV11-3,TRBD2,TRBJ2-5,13,ASSSGGAPQETQY
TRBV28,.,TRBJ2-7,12,ASSFRDTAYEQY
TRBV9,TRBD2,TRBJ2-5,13,ASSGSGIPQETQY
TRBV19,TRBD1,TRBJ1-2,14,ASRSGTGSTKYGYT
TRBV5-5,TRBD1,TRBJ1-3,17,ASSRNLGQATFSGNTIY
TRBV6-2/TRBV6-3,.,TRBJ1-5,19,ASSYFREWVMGTSGNQPQH
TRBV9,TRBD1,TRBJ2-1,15,ASSVATRGISYNEQF
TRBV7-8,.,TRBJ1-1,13,ASSLAEGRNTEAF
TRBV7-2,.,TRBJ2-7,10,ASSLQGYEQY
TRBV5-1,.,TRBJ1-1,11,ASSFRQGTEAF
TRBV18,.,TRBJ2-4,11,ASSPLRENIQY
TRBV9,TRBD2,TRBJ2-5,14,ASSVPRTSGQETQY
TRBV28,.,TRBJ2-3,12,ASSGTPSTDTQY
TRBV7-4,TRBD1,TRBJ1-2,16,ASSLGLSGGGGNYGYT
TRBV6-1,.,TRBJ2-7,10,ASSDTRIEQY
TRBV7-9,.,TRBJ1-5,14,ASSLGSGAGWQPQH
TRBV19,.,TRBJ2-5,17,ASSIDLISPGALEETQY
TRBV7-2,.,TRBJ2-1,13,ASSLVSDSYNEQF
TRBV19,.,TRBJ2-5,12,ASSMVTQAETQY
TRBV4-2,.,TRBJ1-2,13,ASSQEGRQGYGYT
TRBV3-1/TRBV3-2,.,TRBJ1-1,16,ASSQDPRWEVRNTEAF
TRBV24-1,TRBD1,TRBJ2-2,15,ATSSPGQGARTGELF
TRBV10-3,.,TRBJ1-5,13,AISDGGWGNQPQH
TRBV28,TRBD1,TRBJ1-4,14,ASSLSEGQYNEKLF
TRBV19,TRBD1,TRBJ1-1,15,ASSLEGQGAVNTEAF
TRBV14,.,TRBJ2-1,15,ASSQKMIASSYNEQF